This T cell receptor beta chain was captured in a study of T cells in localized non-small cell lung cancer. Whole-study results and caveats: Density of T cells in blood, when higher, went with longer overall survival.

Only in-frame clones appear in the TCRdb table, and some are missing; sequencing was by immunoSEQ multiplex PCR. In the table there are around 83,000 clones, less than 85% of which are singletons. Worth noting for this clone: Its antigen remains unknown.

This clonotype was sampled from a man aged 35 to 69 with stage II squamous cell lung carcinoma. The specimen was PBMCs, collected before any cancer treatment.

CDR3 amino acids: CASSPEAGYEQYF. CDR3 sequence (DNA): TGTGCCAGCTCACCGGAGGCTGGGTACGAGCAGTACTTC. The V and J genes are TRBV18 and TRBJ2-7; possibly TRBD2 for D (5 bases). Trimming left V 3 bases short and J 4 bases short, with 10 bases between. Per the germline V gene, CDR1 is KGHSH and CDR2 is LQKENI. The CDR3 extends over 13 amino acids.